The clone carrying this T cell receptor (beta chain) has just one count. Libraries were prepared by immunoSEQ multiplex PCR; TCRdb keeps only in-frame clonotypes and omits some of them. The sample has tens of thousands of clones; approximately 81% are singletons. The data were obtained in a study of blood T cell repertoires in COVID-19. Looking at the study overall: Specimens from acute and convalescent COVID-19 originated in the United States, Italy and Spain. Sources were T cells, B-cell-depleted T cells, or PBMCs; the material itself was cDNA or gDNA.

CDR1 is MDHEN and CDR2 is SYDVKM in the germline V gene. The CDR3 loop spans 16 amino acids. With V trimmed by 5 bases and J by 0 bases, 7 bases remained unmatched. The chain is built from TRBV28 and TRBJ1-5; TRBD1 matches 7 bases. The source material was peripheral blood. The clonotype comes from a woman aged 80 or older with acute or convalescent COVID-19. The CDR3 is CASSTWTGLSNQPQHF. In nucleotides, the CDR3 is TGTGCCAGCAGTACTTGGACAGGCCTTAGCAATCAGCCCCAGCATTTT.